This T cell receptor (beta chain) was captured in a study of cytomegalovirus exposure and HLA in healthy donors. PCR employed 60 Vbeta and 13 Jbeta primers. This table comes from immunoSEQ multiplex PCR, and its TCRdb copy is limited to in-frame clones, with some not included. The sample has roughly 100,000 clones, about 80% seen once. The CDR3 is 13 residues long. Germline assignment: CDR1 SQVTM and CDR2 ANQGSEA. The V gene lost 3 bases and the J gene lost 4 bases, with 10 bases spanning the gap. Sequencing was carried out using PBMCs. This sequence was found in a woman in her 40s in good health and CMV-seronegative. The rearrangement joins TRBV29-1 to TRBJ1-3; possibly TRBD1 for D (6 bases). The CDR3 protein is CSVDGGLGNTIYF. The DNA of the CDR3 is TGCAGCGTTGACGGGGGGCTGGGAAACACCATATATTTT.